Sequencing of this T cell receptor (beta chain) was carried out in a study of read filtering for tumor transcriptome and immune sequencing. Study at large: Patients were 17 male and approximately 15 female, mean age approximately 70 years, range about 47 to 85. After DNase treatment, RNA was made into whole-transcriptome libraries.

The library was built from about 400 ng RNA with molecular barcoded adaptors for alpha/delta and beta/gamma chains. TCRdb passed the reads through MiXCR, listing each CDR3 protein once. The repertoire holds over 50,000 distinct CDR3 sequences, roughly 13% seen once, with roughly 41% in the top ten. The CDR3 totals 18 residues. Per germline, CDR1 SQVTM and CDR2 ANQGSEA. This clonotype was detected only a few times. A much more abundant neighbour one base away suggests this may be a read error. The gene calls are TRBV29-1 and TRBJ1-5; unclear D gene. The sequenced sample consisted of a population of CD138-negative cells sorted from bone marrow. The TCR sequence derives from a donor at least 40 years old with multiple myeloma. The CDR3, as DNA: TGCAGCGTTGCAAATGCCCCCCCTGACGGGTATAGCAATCTGCCCCAGCATTTT. Translation gives CSVANAPPDGYSNLPQHF.